Listed here is a single T cell receptor beta chain. The antigen is unknown. This CDR3 comprises 12 residues. V was cut by 3 bases and J by 5 bases, with 7 bases left in between. Germline assignment: CDR1 SGHVS and CDR2 FQNEAQ. The data were taken from a study of vaccination and CD4 T cells after COVID-19. Sequencing of DNA taken from cultured CD4+ T cells relied on the Oncomine TCR Beta short-read assay. TCRdb re-called the PCR reads with MiXCR, one entry per CDR3 protein. The table has fewer than 12,000 distinct CDR3 sequences, around a third seen once. Documented treatment: roughly ten-day PBMC culture with coronavirus spike peptide pools or control peptides (ViraFEST assay). IL-2 at about 11 IU/ml and peptide pools at 8.5 to 10 ug/ml were added to PBMCs cultured at a few million per well.

Input material: CD4+ T cells from blood, cultured in vitro. The receptor comes from a human donor who had recovered from COVID-19. The V and J genes are TRBV7-8 and TRBJ2-5; D is undetermined. CDR3 bases: TGTGCCAGCAGCTTTTTCTCGGAGACCCAGTACTTC. The encoded protein is CASSFFSETQYF. The whole variable domain, remainder taken from reference TRBV7-8 and TRBJ2-5, is GAGVSQSPRYKVAKRGQDVALRCDPISGHVSLFWYQQALGQGPEFLTYFQNEAQLDKSGLPSDRFFAERPEGSVSTLKIQRTQQEDSAVYLCASSFFSETQYFGPGTRLLVL.